This is a list of T cell receptor beta chains from one sample in a study of shared clonotypes between healthy human individuals. Assay: immunoSEQ multiplex PCR; the TCRdb copy retains only in-frame clones and omits some. The table lists a few hundred thousand clones, around 78% of them singletons. Sequenced material: PBMCs. The receptors were gathered from a woman aged 40 to 49 in good health. Some clones in this sample may be carry-over from other donors' samples. The CDR3 runs from the conserved cysteine through the conserved F or W. A D gene is named only where the DNA matches it firmly. Clone size is shown for a subset of rows, as once, few, many or a class of expanded clone.

>TRBD1|TRBJ1-5|TRBV6-6|NA
TGTGCCAGCAGTTTTCGGACAGGGACAAATCAGCCCCAGCATTTT
CASSFRTGTNQPQHF
>TRBD2|TRBJ2-5|TRBV6-5|few
TGTGCCAGCAGTCCCTCACTAGCGGGAGATGAGACCCAGTACTTC
CASSPSLAGDETQYF
>NA|TRBJ1-1|TRBV29-1|many
TGCAGCGGAGGAAGGAACACTGAAGCTTTCTTT
CSGGRNTEAFF
>TRBD2|TRBJ2-7|TRBV7-3|NA
TGTGCCAGCAGCTTACCGGGACTAGTAGCGGTAAAGGAGCAGTACTTC
CASSLPGLVAVKEQYF
>TRBD1|TRBJ2-7|TRBV25-1|few
TGTGCCAGCAGTGAATACGGACAGGGGTGCACCTACGAGCAGTACTTC
CASSEYGQGCTYEQYF
>TRBD2|TRBJ2-6|TRBV2|NA
TGTGCCAGCAGTGGAGCGGTCGGGACTAGCGGCTCTGGGGCCAACGTCCTGACTTTC
CASSGAVGTSGSGANVLTF
>TRBD1|TRBJ2-5|TRBV19|NA
TGTGCCAGTAGTACGACAGGGCCGTTGGAGACCCAGTACTTC
CASSTTGPLETQYF
>NA|TRBJ1-5|TRBV4-2|NA
TGTGCCAGCAGCCCGGTAGGTCAGGGACAGCCCCAGCATTTT
CASSPVGQGQPQHF
>NA|TRBJ1-1|TRBV7-3|NA
TGTGCCAGCAGCTTATCGGGAATGAACACTGAAGCTTTCTTT
CASSLSGMNTEAFF
>NA|TRBJ1-2|TRBV5-4|NA
TGTGCCAGCAGCTTGGACCTGGGAGGGGTTTACTATGGCTACACCTTC
CASSLDLGGVYYGYTF